This T cell receptor (beta chain) was sequenced during a study of blood T cell repertoires in COVID-19. For the study at large: The United States, Italy and Spain were the sources of the acute and convalescent COVID-19 samples. T cells, B-cell-depleted T cells, or PBMCs supplied cDNA or gDNA.

Methods used by the authors: Counts of nucleated cells, estimated from reference gene primer amplification, were obtained. TCRdb keeps only in-frame clones here, not all; method: immunoSEQ multiplex PCR. V, J and clone size are taken as reported in that table, and D and trimming were inferred from the DNA itself. In the table there are under 300,000 clones, about nine tenths of which are singletons. Trimming removed 4 bases at V and 8 bases at J, with 11 bases between. This CDR3 is 12 amino acids long. The germline gives CDR1 MNHNY, CDR2 SVGAGI (reference sequence). The clonotype originates from a woman in her forties who had recovered from COVID-19. This chain joins TRBV6-6 and TRBJ1-2; no definite D call. The sequenced sample was peripheral blood. The CDR3 region has the DNA TGTGCCAGCAGTTCCCCGACGGGAGGCTACACCTTC. Protein: CASSSPTGGYTF.